Here is one TCR beta chain with its context. Antigen: not known. The source of the sample is a study of graft-versus-host responses after intestinal transplantation. General study results and limits: There were GvH clones found in recipient marrow, and some of them appeared first in ileum or blood.

Sequenced by immunoSEQ multiplex PCR; TCRdb stores in-frame clones only, minus some. The table shows about 85,000 clones, with more than 85% occurring only once. CDR3 length: 13 residues. The V end was cut by 1 base, the J end by 6 bases, with 7 bases between. Germline loops: CDR1 SGHAT, CDR2 FQNNGV. The chain couples TRBV11-2 to TRBJ2-1, with D uncertain. The origin of this receptor is a human donor who was the organ donor for an intestinal transplant. The sequencing used unstimulated CD8+ T cells sorted from spleen or lymph node cells, collected before transplant. The CDR3 nucleotides are TGTGCCAGCAGCTTAGGAGTGGGCAATGAGCAGTTCTTC. It encodes CASSLGVGNEQFF.